This T cell receptor beta chain was sequenced in a study of blood T cell repertoires in COVID-19. Study information: From the United States, Italy and Spain came samples of acute and convalescent COVID-19.

This clone was seen only a few times. Original methodology: Reference gene primer amplification yielded estimated nucleated cell counts. Only in-frame clones appear in the TCRdb table, and some are missing; sequencing was by immunoSEQ multiplex PCR. Clonal size and the V and J genes are those of that table, whereas D and trimming came from the DNA. Here the sample spans hundreds of thousands of clones, roughly 89% being singletons. The J segment lost 3 bases and the V segment lost 2 bases, leaving 10 bases of the junction unmatched. Looked up from germline, CDR1 is SEHNR and CDR2 is FQNEAQ (reference sequence). CDR3 length: 17 residues.

The sample was peripheral blood. The TCR was taken from a woman aged 18 to 35 who had recovered from COVID-19. V is TRBV7-9 and J is TRBJ1-3; 7 positions agree with TRBD1. In DNA form, the CDR3 reads TGTGCCAGCAGCTTACCCCCCAGGGGGACGTTTGGAAACACCATATATTTT. Residues: CASSLPPRGTFGNTIYF. The whole variable domain, remainder taken from reference TRBV7-9 and TRBJ1-3, is DTGVSQNPRHKITKRGQNVTFRCDPISEHNRLYWYRQTLGQGPEFLTYFQNEAQLEKSRLLSDRFSAERPKGSFSTLEIQRTEQGDSAMYLCASSLPPRGTFGNTIYFGEGSWLTVV.